The clone carrying this T cell receptor beta chain was observed a handful of times. Its antigen is undetermined. The data were taken from a study of CD8 T cells in ankylosing spondylitis. Study observations and caveats: There was a TCR beta motif, made of 7 to 9 highly homologous variants, that appeared characteristic of ankylosing spondylitis blood. Within matched ankylosing spondylitis synovial fluid, disease-linked clones were reportedly significantly enriched. Several of the motif variants were reported before in synovial fluid and blood from reactive arthritis. The authors found the disease-linked clones to be CD8+ and relatively rare in peripheral blood.

The V and J ends lost 4 bases and 0 bases respectively, with 10 bases between them. Germline CDR1 is DFQATT and CDR2 is SNEGSKA (reference sequence). The length of the CDR3 is 15 residues. The TCR beta libraries were generated through quantitative 5'-RACE incorporating molecular barcodes. TCRdb processed the 5' RACE reads anew with MiXCR; each CDR3 protein has one entry. The sample contains around 450,000 distinct CDR3 sequences, 25% to 30% of which appear only once. The sequenced sample consisted of blood, either unsorted or a sorted T cell fraction (not recorded which). The source is a male donor with ankylosing spondylitis. The chain is built from TRBV20-1 and TRBJ2-6, with D hard to call. CDR3 in amino acids: CSAKRAASGANVLTF. The CDR3 coding sequence is TGCAGTGCTAAAAGAGCAGCCTCTGGGGCCAACGTCCTGACTTTC.